The 26 T cell receptor beta chains presented below share a single source sample, sequenced in a study of OX40 agonist ivuxolimab in advanced cancers. Sequencing was performed with immunoSEQ multiplex PCR; in TCRdb, only in-frame clones are kept and a portion is missing. The table has 50,000 or so clones, 70% to 90% seen once. Sequences were derived from CD4+ or CD8+ T cells sorted from blood, sampled in a trial of the OX40 agonist ivuxolimab. Receptors originate from an adult with an advanced solid tumor such as melanoma, head and neck, liver or kidney cancer.

The chain is built from TRBV14 and TRBJ2-1; 11 nucleotides line up with TRBD2. The CDR3 contains 17 residues. CDR1 and CDR2 from the germline V gene are SGHDN and FVKESK. With 1 base clipped from V and 5 bases from J, the junction kept 7 bases outside the gene matches. The CDR3 spells CASSQVVGGLADNEQFF. The CDR3 nucleotides read TGTGCCAGCAGCCAAGTCGTTGGGGGACTAGCGGACAATGAGCAGTTCTTC.

This clone occurred a few times. The gene calls are TRBV2 and TRBJ1-2; 7 bases map to TRBD1. The CDR3 extends over 15 amino acids. Losses at the gene ends were 0 bases for V and 4 bases for J; bases not matched to a gene: 5. Germline values: CDR1 SNHLY, CDR2 FYNNEI. The CDR3 region is CASSEARGRSYGYTF. In DNA form, the CDR3 reads TGTGCCAGCAGTGAAGCAAGGGGGCGCAGCTATGGCTACACCTTC.

This chain links TRBV11-2 with TRBJ2-2; D tentatively fits TRBD1 or TRBD2 (6 bases each). CDR3 length: 16 residues. The germline V gene encodes CDR1 SGHAT and CDR2 FQNNGV. The V and J ends lost 3 bases and 4 bases respectively, with 15 bases between them. CDR3 coding DNA: TGTGCCAGCAGCTTTTATGGCGGGACAACCACCGGGGAGCTGTTTTTT. It codes for CASSFYGGTTTGELFF.

The J gene is TRBJ2-3, the V gene TRBV6-5, with 12 bases that match TRBD2. The CDR3 has 16 amino acids. V trimming: 2 bases; J trimming: 1 base; junction bases outside the gene matches: 1. Per germline, CDR1 MNHEY and CDR2 SVGAGI. CDR3 nucleotides: TGTGCCAGCAGTTACGGACTAGCGGGACGCACAGATACGCAGTATTTT. Its protein product is CASSYGLAGRTDTQYF.

The chain joins TRBV5-1 to TRBJ2-1, with D perhaps being TRBD1 or TRBD2 (6 bases each). CDR1 is SGHRS and CDR2 is YFSETQ in the germline V gene. The CDR3 runs 15 residues. V shed 4 bases and J shed 6 bases, with 17 bases lying between them. The CDR3 DNA sequence: TGCGCCAGCAGCATAGACCCGTCGGGGGCCAATGAGCAGTTCTTC. Protein: CASSIDPSGANEQFF.

The chain carries TRBV29-1 and TRBJ2-3; the D gene is possibly TRBD2 (5 bases). The ends were cut back, 4 bases at V and 0 bases at J, with 11 bases in the middle. The CDR3 contains 14 residues. Germline lookup yields CDR1 SQVTM and CDR2 ANQGSEA. The CDR3 loop reads CSVGASPSTDTQYF. CDR3 in DNA: TGCAGCGTTGGGGCTAGCCCCAGCACAGATACGCAGTATTTT.

The chain recombines TRBV7-9 with TRBJ2-3; D might be TRBD1 (5 bases). This CDR3 is built from 14 residues. Trimming removed 5 bases at V and 4 bases at J, with 13 bases between. Germline V gives CDR1 SEHNR, CDR2 FQNEAQ (reference sequence). Here the CDR3 DNA reads TGTGCCAGCAGCCGACGACAGCTTGCAGATACGCAGTATTTT. This translates into CASSRRQLADTQYF.

The chain recombines TRBV27 with TRBJ1-1; D is perhaps TRBD1 (6 bases). Trimming removed 1 base from V and 3 bases from J, with 12 bases in between. CDR3 size: 15 residues. Germline CDR1 and CDR2: MNHEY and SMNVEV (reference sequence). This CDR3 is CASSLLSTGDTEAFF. In nucleotides, the CDR3 is TGTGCCAGCAGTTTATTGTCGACAGGAGACACTGAAGCTTTCTTT.

In DNA form, the CDR3 reads TGTGCCAGCAGTTTACTAGGGTTATATGGCTACACCTTC. Its protein is CASSLLGLYGYTF. The gene calls are TRBV28 and TRBJ1-2; the D is unclear. Germline assignment: CDR1 MDHEN and CDR2 SYDVKM. Trimming pared 2 bases from V and 5 bases from J, leaving 9 bases between. This CDR3 has 13 amino acids.

The rearrangement joins TRBV28 to TRBJ2-2; D not resolved. CDR3 length equals 14 residues. Trimming cost V 6 bases and J 4 bases, with 12 bases left between them. Germline CDR1 and CDR2: MDHEN and SYDVKM. The CDR3 nucleotides read TGTGCCAGCAGACCCTCCTGGCGCACCGGGGAGCTGTTTTTT. It yields the protein CASRPSWRTGELFF.

This clone occurred a few times. The genes are TRBV19 and TRBJ1-6; D remains ambiguous. The V end lost 4 bases, the J end lost 8 bases, and 6 bases lay between the germline ends. Germline CDR1 and CDR2: LNHDA and SQIVND (reference sequence). This CDR3 is built from 12 residues. The CDR3, as DNA: TGTGCCAGTAGTACCTGGGATTCACCCCTCCACTTT. Its protein is CASSTWDSPLHF.

The chain's CDR3 is CASSPGGDGGTQYF. As DNA, the CDR3 is TGCGCCAGCAGCCCCGGAGGGGATGGTGGGACCCAGTACTTC. This chain uses TRBV5-1 with TRBJ2-5, with a tentative D call TRBD2 (6 bases). The ends were cut back, 4 bases at V and 7 bases at J, with 17 bases in the middle. Germline V gene data show CDR1 as SGHRS and CDR2 as YFSETQ. The CDR3 length is 14 residues.

V usage is TRBV29-1 and J usage is TRBJ2-5; D is uncertain. The V end lost 4 bases, the J end lost 4 bases, and 13 bases lay between the germline ends. CDR1 is SQVTM and CDR2 is ANQGSEA in the germline V gene. CDR3 length: 13 amino acids. The CDR3 DNA follows: TGCAGCGTTGCGGGTTATGCGTCAGAGACCCAGTACTTC. It specifies CSVAGYASETQYF.

V and J are TRBV2 and TRBJ2-7, with no clear D. Per the germline V gene, CDR1 is SNHLY and CDR2 is FYNNEI. The CDR3 spans 14 residues. Trimming shortened V by 8 bases and J by 0 bases, and 14 bases separated the two germline ends. The CDR3 reads CASHEEAVSYEQYF. CDR3 nucleotides: TGTGCCAGCCACGAAGAGGCAGTCTCCTACGAGCAGTACTTC.

The rearrangement links TRBV28 to TRBJ2-7; 9 positions agree with TRBD1. With 8 bases clipped from V and 3 bases from J, the junction kept 8 bases outside the gene matches. Germline-derived CDR1 and CDR2 are MDHEN and SYDVKM. The CDR3 covers 14 residues. For the CDR3, the DNA is TGTGCCAGCGAACCGGGACAGGGTCGCTACGAGCAGTACTTC. Its protein is CASEPGQGRYEQYF.

The chain recombines TRBV19 with TRBJ2-7; TRBD1 might be the D (6 bases). V gave up 5 bases and J gave up 3 bases, with 17 bases separating them. The germline CDR1 and CDR2 sequences are LNHDA and SQIVND (reference sequence). The length of the CDR3 is 15 residues. The chain's CDR3 is CASSSGQGSVYEQYF. CDR3 nucleotides: TGTGCCAGTAGTTCCGGGCAGGGGAGTGTCTACGAGCAGTACTTC. The full variable domain, in which reference TRBV19 and TRBJ2-7 provide the parts outside the CDR3, is DGGITQSPKYLFRKEGQNVTLSCEQNLNHDAMYWYRQDPGQGLRLIYYSQIVNDFQKGDIAEGYSVSREKKESFPLTVTSAQKNPTAFYLCASSSGQGSVYEQYFGPGTRLTVT.

This chain joins TRBV10-3 and TRBJ1-5, with unresolved D. The germline gives CDR1 ENHRY, CDR2 SYGVKD. The germline V and J ends were trimmed by 2 bases and 5 bases, with 13 bases remaining between them. This CDR3 contains 15 residues. CDR3 coding DNA: TGTGCCATCAGTGAGGAGCTAAGGATGGATCAGCCCCAGCATTTT. As protein: CAISEELRMDQPQHF.

J is TRBJ2-1 and V is TRBV5-4; D unclear. This CDR3 has 15 residues. The germline CDR1 and CDR2 sequences are SGHNT and YYREEE (reference sequence). With 3 bases removed from V and 1 base from J, the gap between germline ends came to 11 bases. The DNA for the CDR3 is TGTGCCAGCAGCTCCGACTCCTCGTCCTACAATGAGCAGTTCTTC. Translating gives CASSSDSSSYNEQFF.

The chain couples TRBV7-2 to TRBJ2-2; D is unresolved. The CDR3 loop spans 14 amino acids. Germline CDR1 is SGHTA and CDR2 is FQGNSA. Between the trimmed V and J ends, which lost 0 bases and 1 base, there was a span of 3 bases. The CDR3 nucleotides read TGTGCCAGCAGCTTAGCCCGGAACACCGGGGAGCTGTTTTTT. Translation gives CASSLARNTGELFF.

This clone came up a few times. The chain couples TRBV19 to TRBJ2-2, with 8 bases fitting TRBD1. CDR1 is LNHDA, CDR2 SQIVND, per germline (reference sequence). J was trimmed by 4 bases and V by 6 bases; bases with no gene match: 7. CDR3 length: 15 amino acids. The CDR3 nucleotides are TGTGCCAGTAGGCGGACAGGGTGGAGCACCGGGGAGCTGTTTTTT. Its protein is CASRRTGWSTGELFF.

The chain uses TRBV29-1 and TRBJ1-3; D remains ambiguous. With 5 bases removed from V and 4 bases from J, the gap between germline ends came to 9 bases. The CDR3 runs to 12 residues. CDR1 SQVTM and CDR2 ANQGSEA come from the germline V gene. CDR3 nucleotide sequence: TGCAGCGTTAAGACACCCGGAAACACCATATATTTT. Its translation is CSVKTPGNTIYF.

This chain joins TRBV19 and TRBJ1-3; D is uncertain. CDR3 length: 12 amino acids. Germline CDR1 LNHDA, CDR2 SQIVND (reference sequence). V was trimmed by 4 bases and J by 0 bases, leaving 1 base between them. CDR3 residues: CASSTSGNTIYF. Written as DNA, the CDR3 is TGTGCCAGTAGTACCTCTGGAAACACCATATATTTT.

The chain links TRBV11-2 to TRBJ1-1; the match to TRBD1 covers 8 bases. The length of the CDR3 is 16 residues. From germline, CDR1 is SGHAT and CDR2 FQNNGV. Losses at the gene ends were 1 base for V and 0 bases for J; bases not matched to a gene: 4. CDR3 bases: TGTGCCAGCAGCTTAGCCTTGGACAGGGTGAACACTGAAGCTTTCTTT. It yields the protein CASSLALDRVNTEAFF.

This clone showed up just once. The genes are TRBV30 and TRBJ2-3; D might be TRBD2 (6 bases). The CDR3 covers 14 residues. Germline lookup yields CDR1 GTSNPN and CDR2 SVGIG (reference sequence). The ends were cut back, 3 bases at V and 3 bases at J, with 13 bases in the middle. The CDR3 nucleotides are TGTGCCTGGAGGATGGAGGGCCAGACAGATACGCAGTATTTT. Its translation is CAWRMEGQTDTQYF.

The chain recombines TRBV5-1 with TRBJ2-7, with D possibly being TRBD2 (5 bases). This CDR3 has 12 amino acids. The V end lost 2 bases, the J end lost 7 bases, and 10 bases lay between the germline ends. CDR1 SGHRS and CDR2 YFSETQ come from the germline V gene. The chain's CDR3 is CASSFSGYEQYF. The DNA of the CDR3 is TGCGCCAGCAGCTTTTCGGGGTATGAGCAGTACTTC.

The chain links TRBV2 to TRBJ2-3, with D unresolved. The tail of the sequence fits TRBJ1-5 better, so the J call may be wrong. CDR3 length: 12 residues. Per germline, CDR1 SNHLY and CDR2 FYNNEI. This CDR3 reads CASAAATDTQHF. CDR3 bases: TGTGCCAGCGCAGCGGCCACAGATACGCAGCATTTT.